One and the same sample provided the 27 T cell receptor beta chains below, sequenced in a study of blood T cell repertoires in COVID-19. The repertoire was sequenced with immunoSEQ multiplex PCR; TCRdb's copy has only in-frame clones and lacks some. The sample has hundreds of thousands of clones; roughly 90% are singletons. Sequenced input: PBMCs or T cells enriched from blood (not recorded which). These receptors originate from a middle-aged woman who had recovered from COVID-19.

The genes are TRBV6-5 and TRBJ2-3; D is possibly TRBD1 (6 bases). The germline V gene encodes CDR1 MNHEY and CDR2 SVGAGI. Trimming shortened V by 5 bases and J by 11 bases, and 20 bases separated the two germline ends. CDR3 size: 14 residues. CDR3 protein: CASSTQGPSLRQYF. CDR3 nucleotides: TGTGCCAGCAGTACTCAGGGGCCCTCCCTTAGGCAGTATTTT.

V and J are TRBV5-6 and TRBJ1-1; D not resolved. This CDR3 has 13 residues. In germline, CDR1 is SGHDT, CDR2 YYEEEE. Trimming left V 0 bases short and J 4 bases short, with 7 bases between. CDR3 sequence: CASSLAGSTEAFF. The CDR3 coding sequence is TGTGCCAGCAGCTTGGCCGGGTCCACTGAAGCTTTCTTT. The complete variable domain, with remaining parts taken from reference TRBV5-6 and TRBJ1-1, reads DAGVTQSPTHLIKTRGQQVTLRCSPKSGHDTVSWYQQALGQGPQFIFQYYEEEERQRGNFPDRFSGHQFPNYSSELNVNALLLGDSALYLCASSLAGSTEAFFGQGTRLTVV.

This clone turned up a few times. The chain recombines TRBV4-1 with TRBJ2-7; 9 bases line up with TRBD1. The germline V gene encodes CDR1 MGHRA and CDR2 YSYEKL. The CDR3 has 15 residues. J lost 8 bases, V lost 3 bases, and 11 bases had no gene match. The CDR3 loop reads CASSQGGWGQGKQYF. The CDR3 DNA reads TGCGCCAGCAGCCAGGGGGGATGGGGACAGGGTAAGCAGTACTTC.

The chain couples TRBV7-2 to TRBJ2-7; 7 bases match TRBD2. Per the germline V gene, CDR1 is SGHTA and CDR2 is FQGNSA. The CDR3 is made up of 14 amino acids. The ends lost 4 bases at V and 7 bases at J; junction bases unmatched: 10. The CDR3 bases are TGTGCCAGCAGCTCTCGGGACTACTTAAGGGAGCAGTACTTC. This sequence encodes CASSSRDYLREQYF.

The V call is TRBV28, the J call TRBJ1-6; 10 nucleotides match TRBD1. After removal of 8 bases from V and 7 bases from J, the junction contained 2 bases not matched to a gene. This CDR3 comprises 13 residues. From germline, CDR1 is MDHEN and CDR2 SYDVKM. This CDR3 is CASEGQGNSPLHF. CDR3 DNA: TGTGCCAGCGAGGGACAGGGGAATTCACCCCTCCACTTT.

The chain joins TRBV5-1 to TRBJ1-2; weak D call: TRBD1 (6 bases). CDR1 and CDR2 from the germline V gene are SGHRS and YFSETQ. V lost 7 bases and J lost 0, with 10 bases in between. The CDR3 is made up of 13 amino acids. Written as DNA, the CDR3 is TGCGCCAGCTCACAGGGACCTAACTATGGCTACACCTTC. It translates to CASSQGPNYGYTF.

J is TRBJ2-7 and V is TRBV29-1, with TRBD1 matching over 7 bases. The CDR3 spans 14 residues. Germline V lookup: CDR1 SQVTM, CDR2 ANQGSEA. V was pared by 7 bases and J by 2 bases, with 11 bases of the junction left unmatched. CDR3: CSALVRQGAYEQYF. The CDR3 DNA sequence: TGCAGCGCCCTAGTCCGACAGGGCGCCTACGAGCAGTACTTC.

The chain has TRBV1 and TRBJ2-3; TRBD2 is taken as the D call from the table, unchecked against the DNA. TRBV1 is assigned pseudogene status. This CDR3 comprises 17 residues. The chain's CDR3 is CTSSQDRLHLSTDTQYF. DNA of the CDR3: TGCACCAGCAGCCAAGATCGACTCCACCTCTCCACAGATACGCAGTATTTT.

This chain links TRBV7-2 with TRBJ2-3; 10 bases fit TRBD1. The CDR3 contains 15 residues. V shed 5 bases and J 5 bases; nucleotides not matched to a gene: 7. Germline V gene lookup returns CDR1 SGHTA and CDR2 FQGNSA. The CDR3 region is CASSPGTGVRDTQYF. CDR3 DNA sequence: TGTGCCAGCAGCCCCGGGACAGGGGTTAGAGATACGCAGTATTTT. The complete variable domain, with remaining parts taken from reference TRBV7-2 and TRBJ2-3, reads GAGVSQSPSNKVTEKGKDVELRCDPISGHTALYWYRQSLGQGLEFLIYFQGNSAPDKSGLPSDRFSAERTGGSVSTLTIQRTQQEDSAVYLCASSPGTGVRDTQYFGPGTRLTVL.

This clone was detected only once. The genes are TRBV4-1 and TRBJ1-5, with a weak D call TRBD1 (5 bases). V was shortened by 2 bases and J by 1 base, with 12 bases between the two germline ends. This CDR3 spans 16 amino acids. The germline gives CDR1 MGHRA, CDR2 YSYEKL. CDR3: CASSQNLDRSNQPQHF. DNA for the CDR3: TGCGCCAGCAGCCAAAATCTCGACAGAAGCAATCAGCCCCAGCATTTT.

This clone appeared once. The chain couples TRBV27 to TRBJ1-6; no reliable D call. Germline loops: CDR1 MNHEY, CDR2 SMNVEV (reference sequence). The ends were cut back, 0 bases at V and 7 bases at J, with 10 bases in the middle. The CDR3 totals 15 residues. The CDR3 DNA reads TGTGCCAGCAGTTTATCGGAGGCCTGGAATTCACCCCTCCACTTT. Protein product: CASSLSEAWNSPLHF.

V usage is TRBV19 and J usage is TRBJ1-2; D perhaps matches TRBD1 (6 bases). The CDR3 contains 15 residues. Trimming removed 3 bases from V and 4 bases from J, with 15 bases in between. CDR1 and CDR2 from the germline V gene are LNHDA and SQIVND (reference sequence). Written as DNA, the CDR3 is TGTGCCAGTAGTATGGCGACAGGAGGAGGCTATGGCTACACCTTC. Protein product: CASSMATGGGYGYTF.

The chain employs TRBV4-3 and TRBJ1-1; weak D call: TRBD1 (6 bases). Germline V gene data show CDR1 as LGHNA and CDR2 as YSLEER. The CDR3 spans 16 residues. V shed 2 bases and J shed 4 bases, with 17 bases lying between them. The CDR3 protein is CASSQKGGGGATEAFF. The CDR3 nucleotides are TGCGCCAGCAGCCAAAAGGGGGGGGGCGGAGCCACTGAAGCTTTCTTT.

Here the CDR3 reads CAIKAGASYNEQFF. CDR3 in DNA: TGTGCCATCAAAGCGGGGGCCTCCTACAATGAGCAGTTCTTC. V and J are TRBV10-3 and TRBJ2-1; TRBD2 matches at 8 bases. CDR1 and CDR2 (germline): ENHRY, SYGVKD. With V trimmed by 7 bases and J by 0 bases, 2 bases remained unmatched. The CDR3 is 14 residues long.

This chain links TRBV10-2 with TRBJ2-3; 9 bases fit TRBD1. This CDR3 is built from 15 residues. From germline, CDR1 is WSHSY and CDR2 SAAADI. Germline trimming cut 11 bases from V and 2 bases from J; bases unmatched to any gene: 11. Written as DNA, the CDR3 is TGCGCCGGTTATCCCGGGACAGGGAACACAGATACGCAGTATTTT. This encodes CAGYPGTGNTDTQYF.

The chain links TRBV9 to TRBJ2-7, with D possibly TRBD2 on 6 matching bases. The length of the CDR3 is 15 residues. Germline CDR1 and CDR2: SGDLS and YYNGEE. The V end lost 4 bases, the J end lost 3 bases, and 17 bases lay between the germline ends. CDR3 in amino acids: CASSPRGTPGYEQYF. CDR3 DNA: TGTGCCAGCAGCCCTAGAGGGACTCCAGGCTACGAGCAGTACTTC.

This chain links TRBV15 with TRBJ1-6; D ambiguous. The V end was cut by 1 base, the J end by 7 bases, with 5 bases between. From germline, CDR1 is LNHNV and CDR2 YYDKDF (reference sequence). There are 13 residues in the CDR3. This CDR3 reads CATSRGRNSPLHF. DNA for the CDR3: TGTGCCACCAGCAGAGGCAGAAATTCACCCCTCCACTTT. The full variable domain, rest sourced from reference TRBV15 and TRBJ1-6, is DAMVIQNPRYQVTQFGKPVTLSCSQTLNHNVMYWYQQKSSQAPKLLFHYYDKDFNNEADTPDNFQSRRPNTSFCFLDIRSPGLGDTAMYLCATSRGRNSPLHFGNGTRLTVT.

The chain uses TRBV7-2 and TRBJ2-5; 9 positions match TRBD2. The V gene's germline CDR1 is SGHTA and CDR2 FQGNSA. V trimming: 1 base; J trimming: 5 bases; junction bases outside the gene matches: 5. The CDR3 covers 15 residues. CDR3 sequence: CASSLVRGGQETQYF. The CDR3 bases are TGTGCCAGCAGCTTAGTGCGGGGGGGCCAGGAGACCCAGTACTTC.

CDR3 in amino acids: CASSLGLAGLSQFF. As DNA, the CDR3 is TGTGCCAGCAGTTTGGGACTAGCGGGATTATCGCAGTTCTTC. V and J are TRBV6-5 and TRBJ2-1; TRBD2 matches at 13 bases. Germline lookup yields CDR1 MNHEY and CDR2 SVGAGI. V shed 4 bases, J shed 12 bases, and the junction held 6 bases outside the gene matches. CDR3 length: 14 amino acids.

This clone was seen a handful of times. V usage is TRBV2 and J usage is TRBJ2-7; 8 nucleotides agree with TRBD2. CDR1 is SNHLY, CDR2 FYNNEI, per germline. The V and J ends lost 4 bases and 4 bases, in that order; junction bases with no gene match: 3. This CDR3 has 13 amino acids. The chain's CDR3 is CASSGTSGYEQYF. DNA for the CDR3: TGTGCCAGCAGTGGTACTAGCGGTTACGAGCAGTACTTC.

CDR3 loop: CATRRGLSEKLFF. The DNA of the CDR3 is TGTGCCACCAGAAGGGGGCTCTCGGAAAAACTGTTTTTT. The chain couples TRBV15 to TRBJ1-4; 7 nucleotides align to TRBD1. Germline trimming cut 6 bases from V and 8 bases from J; bases unmatched to any gene: 6. Per germline, CDR1 LNHNV and CDR2 YYDKDF (reference sequence). This CDR3 contains 13 residues.

The gene calls are TRBV11-3 and TRBJ1-3; D is unclear. CDR1 is SGHNT, CDR2 YENEEA, per germline. The V end was cut by 5 bases, the J end by 1 base, with 12 bases between. This CDR3 is built from 15 residues. The CDR3 here is CASSPTAGSGNTIYF. The CDR3 DNA reads as TGTGCCAGCAGCCCCACAGCGGGGTCTGGAAACACCATATATTTT.

The V call is TRBV7-2, the J call TRBJ2-1; TRBD1 matches at 8 bases. Germline CDR1 SGHTA, CDR2 FQGNSA. After removal of 0 bases from V and 9 bases from J, the junction contained 7 bases not matched to a gene. The length of the CDR3 is 15 residues. The CDR3 protein is CASSLATGAMVEQFF. The CDR3 DNA sequence: TGTGCCAGCAGCTTAGCGACAGGGGCAATGGTTGAGCAGTTCTTC.

This chain links TRBV7-9 with TRBJ2-2, with TRBD2 matching 8 bases. This CDR3 region has 15 residues. CDR1 and CDR2 (germline): SEHNR, FQNEAQ (reference sequence). Trimming cost V 2 bases and J 5 bases; bases outside gene matches: 4. The CDR3, as DNA: TGTGCCAGCAGCTTAATTAGCGGGACTACCGGGGAGCTGTTTTTT. This encodes CASSLISGTTGELFF.

The chain carries TRBV9 and TRBJ2-7; weak D call: TRBD2 (5 bases). This CDR3 is 16 amino acids long. The V end lost 4 bases, the J end lost 1 base, and 18 bases lay between the germline ends. Germline V gives CDR1 SGDLS, CDR2 YYNGEE. The CDR3 nucleotides read TGTGCCAGCAGCCCCTCCGTAAAGCGGCGTTCCTACGAGCAGTACTTC. Amino acids: CASSPSVKRRSYEQYF.

The table lists this clone with a few counts. V is TRBV5-1 and J is TRBJ1-6; perhaps TRBD1 as D (6 bases). The CDR3 contains 15 residues. CDR1 SGHRS and CDR2 YFSETQ come from the germline V gene. Trimming took off 0 bases at V and 6 bases at J, with 10 bases between the two ends. The CDR3, as DNA: TGCGCCAGCAGCTTGGGGACAGCGGCTAATTCACCCCTCCACTTT. Its translation is CASSLGTAANSPLHF.

This chain links TRBV7-9 with TRBJ2-1, with D possibly TRBD2 on 6 matching bases. The ends were cut back, 1 base at V and 5 bases at J, with 9 bases in the middle. Germline-derived CDR1 and CDR2 are SEHNR and FQNEAQ (reference sequence). CDR3 length equals 14 residues. The CDR3 spells CASSLGTTDNEQFF. The CDR3 bases are TGTGCCAGCAGCTTAGGGACTACCGACAATGAGCAGTTCTTC.